These 21 T cell receptor beta chains were all obtained from the same sample, sequenced in a study of control samples from healthy donors and cancer patients. The table came from immunoSEQ multiplex PCR; TCRdb's copy has only in-frame clones and leaves some out. Among approximately 150,000 clones listed, 89% were seen once. Sequences were obtained from PBMCs. The receptors here all came from a man between 45 and 60 years old with head and neck cancer.

This chain joins TRBV9 and TRBJ2-5; D not certain. From germline, CDR1 is SGDLS and CDR2 YYNGEE. This CDR3 has 14 amino acids. Deletions cut 0 bases from V and 2 bases from J, with 8 bases between. The CDR3 region is CASSVAATQETQYF. In DNA, the CDR3 is TGTGCCAGCAGCGTAGCGGCTACGCAAGAGACCCAGTACTTC.

Only a few counts were recorded for this clone. The J gene is TRBJ2-1, the V gene TRBV12-3 or TRBV12-4; 7 bases are shared with TRBD1. J lost 9 bases, V lost 5 bases, and 4 bases had no gene match. The CDR3 loop spans 12 amino acids. The CDR3 loop is CASSRQGGEQFF. CDR3 DNA: TGTGCCAGCAGTCGACAGGGTGGTGAGCAGTTCTTC.

J is TRBJ2-3 and V is TRBV6-1; 8 bases fit TRBD2. Trimming cost V 4 bases and J 4 bases; bases outside gene matches: 16. Per germline, CDR1 MNHNS and CDR2 SASEGT. This CDR3 has 18 amino acids. The CDR3 sequence is CASSGSTLRGVGPDTQYF. CDR3 sequence (DNA): TGTGCCAGCAGTGGGTCCACCCTGCGGGGGGTAGGGCCAGATACGCAGTATTTT.

The CDR3 region is CASSLEGGGLAGYYNEQFF. CDR3 bases: TGTGCCAGCAGCTTAGAAGGAGGGGGACTAGCGGGATACTACAATGAGCAGTTCTTC. V and J are TRBV7-6 and TRBJ2-1; 13 nucleotides agree with TRBD2. J was trimmed by 3 bases and V by 1 base; bases with no gene match: 9. CDR3 length equals 19 residues. Germline V gene lookup returns CDR1 SGHVS and CDR2 FNYEAQ.

The CDR3 bases are TGTGCCAGCAGCTCTTCGGGCCCTTACAATGAGCAGTTCTTC. Translation gives CASSSSGPYNEQFF. The gene calls are TRBV27 and TRBJ2-1; D gene unclear. CDR1 MNHEY and CDR2 SMNVEV come from the germline V gene (reference sequence). The CDR3 loop spans 14 amino acids. V gave up 6 bases and J gave up 4 bases, with 13 bases separating them.

This chain links TRBV28 with TRBJ2-7; no firm D call. CDR3 length: 13 residues. With 9 bases removed from V and 3 bases from J, the gap between germline ends came to 15 bases. Per germline, CDR1 MDHEN and CDR2 SYDVKM. This CDR3 reads CASQQTLDYEQYF. CDR3 DNA sequence: TGTGCCAGTCAACAAACCCTTGACTACGAGCAGTACTTC.

The V gene is TRBV5-1, the J gene TRBJ2-7, with 9 bases matching TRBD1. Germline V gene lookup returns CDR1 SGHRS and CDR2 YFSETQ. J gave up 4 bases and V 4 bases, and 6 bases lay outside the gene matches. The CDR3 length is 14 residues. Written as DNA, the CDR3 is TGCGCCAGCAGCCCAGGGACAGGGCCTTACGAGCAGTACTTC. It specifies CASSPGTGPYEQYF.

The sample holds one count of this clone. The V gene is TRBV6-5, the J gene TRBJ1-1, with 11 bases fitting TRBD1. This CDR3 comprises 14 residues. V trimming: 6 bases; J trimming: 4 bases; junction bases outside the gene matches: 4. In germline, CDR1 is MNHEY, CDR2 SVGAGI. As DNA, the CDR3 is TGTGCCAGCAGATGGGACAGGGGGAGCACTGAAGCTTTCTTT. Protein product: CASRWDRGSTEAFF.

CDR3 DNA sequence: TGCGCCAGCAGCTTGGTTGGGGACTATGGCTACACCTTC. As protein: CASSLVGDYGYTF. The chain couples TRBV5-1 to TRBJ1-2; D gene ambiguous. Germline V gene data show CDR1 as SGHRS and CDR2 as YFSETQ. The length of the CDR3 is 13 residues. V was pared by 0 bases and J by 3 bases, with 6 bases between.

The V call is TRBV2, the J call TRBJ1-5, with D uncertain. V dropped 5 bases and J dropped 4 bases, with 9 bases sitting between them. Germline CDR1 reads SNHLY; CDR2 reads FYNNEI. This CDR3 has 13 residues. The CDR3 spells CASSYNWNQPQHF. The CDR3 coding sequence is TGTGCCAGCAGTTACAACTGGAATCAGCCCCAGCATTTT.

The chain joins TRBV7-9 to TRBJ2-1; 7 bases align to TRBD1. The CDR3 is 15 residues long. The germline V gene encodes CDR1 SEHNR and CDR2 FQNEAQ (reference sequence). Germline trimming cut 2 bases from V and 2 bases from J; bases unmatched to any gene: 3. The CDR3, as DNA: TGTGCCAGCAGCTTACAAGGGGGCACCTACAATGAGCAGTTCTTC. Its protein is CASSLQGGTYNEQFF. Variable domain in full (rest from reference TRBV7-9 and TRBJ2-1): DTGVSQNPRHKITKRGQNVTFRCDPISEHNRLYWYRQTLGQGPEFLTYFQNEAQLEKSRLLSDRFSAERPKGSFSTLEIQRTEQGDSAMYLCASSLQGGTYNEQFFGPGTRLTVL.

This clone has a single count. The chain is built from TRBV7-9 and TRBJ1-1, with TRBD1 as a possible D gene (5 bases). Per germline, CDR1 SEHNR and CDR2 FQNEAQ (reference sequence). Trimming took off 5 bases at V and 5 bases at J, with 12 bases between the two ends. This CDR3 comprises 13 residues. The CDR3 loop is CASSGGFRTEAFF. The CDR3 DNA sequence: TGTGCCAGCAGCGGGGGGTTTCGAACTGAAGCTTTCTTT.

A single count supports this clone. The rearrangement uses TRBV11-2 and TRBJ2-1, with TRBD1 matching 12 bases. This CDR3 is built from 17 residues. CDR1 SGHAT and CDR2 FQNNGV come from the germline V gene. With 0 bases clipped from V and 4 bases from J, the junction kept 4 bases outside the gene matches. The CDR3 DNA reads TGTGCCAGCAGCTTAGACAGGGACAGGGGGCTGTACAATGAGCAGTTCTTC. This sequence encodes CASSLDRDRGLYNEQFF. Combining the CDR3 with reference TRBV11-2 and TRBJ2-1 gives the whole variable domain EAGVAQSPRYKIIEKRQSVAFWCNPISGHATLYWYQQILGQGPKLLIQFQNNGVVDDSQLPKDRFSAERLKGVDSTLKIQPAKLEDSAVYLCASSLDRDRGLYNEQFFGPGTRLTVL.

The chain combines TRBV10-3 with TRBJ1-3; D remains unclear. V lost 3 bases to trimming and J lost 4 bases, with 13 bases between them. There are 15 residues in the CDR3. Per the germline V gene, CDR1 is ENHRY and CDR2 is SYGVKD. CDR3 sequence reads: CAISDSRTAGNTIYF. The CDR3, as DNA: TGTGCCATCAGTGATAGCAGGACGGCGGGAAACACCATATATTTT.

This clone was picked up one time. The gene calls are TRBV7-2 and TRBJ2-1; TRBD1 might be the D (6 bases). Germline V gene sequence: CDR1 SGHTA, CDR2 FQGNSA. The V end lost 3 bases, the J end lost 5 bases, and 14 bases lay between the germline ends. The CDR3 covers 15 residues. In DNA form, the CDR3 reads TGTGCCAGCAGCTTTCAGGGGACCACCCACAATGAGCAGTTCTTC. Its protein product is CASSFQGTTHNEQFF.

This clone came up once. This sequence joins TRBV28 and TRBJ2-1, with 11 bases aligning to TRBD1. V was pared by 2 bases and J by 4 bases, with 1 base of the junction left unmatched. The CDR3 spans 15 residues. Germline-derived CDR1 and CDR2 are MDHEN and SYDVKM. The CDR3: CASSLGDRGYNEQFF. In nucleotides, the CDR3 is TGTGCCAGCAGTTTAGGGGACAGGGGGTACAATGAGCAGTTCTTC.

The rearrangement joins TRBV6-4 to TRBJ1-6; D ambiguous. CDR1 MRHNA and CDR2 SNTAGT come from the germline V gene. With 10 bases removed from V and 0 bases from J, the gap between germline ends came to 13 bases. This CDR3 spans 15 amino acids. CDR3 DNA: TGTGCCACTTTCAGGCCCTTCTCCTATAATTCACCCCTCCACTTT. Amino acid sequence: CATFRPFSYNSPLHF.

The chain joins TRBV6-1 to TRBJ1-1; 7 nucleotides align to TRBD1. V trimming: 1 base; J trimming: 11 bases; junction bases outside the gene matches: 7. CDR1 and CDR2 (germline): MNHNS, SASEGT. The CDR3 loop spans 13 amino acids. The chain's CDR3 is CASSEVEGARAFF. The DNA of the CDR3 is TGTGCCAGCAGTGAAGTGGAGGGGGCGCGTGCTTTCTTT.

The CDR3 DNA follows: TGTGCCAGCAGCCAAGACAGATTATGGGATACGCAGTATTTT. Encoded protein: CASSQDRLWDTQYF. The chain couples TRBV3-1 (or the pseudogene TRBV3-2) to TRBJ2-3; D gene ambiguous. The germline gives CDR1 LGHDT, CDR2 YNNKEL (reference sequence). The CDR3 is 14 amino acids. V lost 0 bases and J lost 6, with 10 bases in between.

This chain uses TRBV19 with TRBJ2-7; 14 bases align to TRBD2. Germline V gives CDR1 LNHDA, CDR2 SQIVND (reference sequence). V lost 5 bases, J lost 5 bases, and 5 bases stayed unmatched. The CDR3 totals 15 residues. The CDR3 region is CASSVTSGRAHEQYF. The CDR3 DNA is TGTGCCAGTAGTGTGACTAGCGGGAGGGCCCACGAGCAGTACTTC.

This clone was seen just once. The chain carries TRBV5-5 and TRBJ1-1; 7 bases are shared with TRBD1. Per germline, CDR1 SGHKS and CDR2 YYEKEE (reference sequence). The CDR3 length is 16 residues. Trimming took 3 bases from V and 0 from J; bases not matched to a gene: 8. This CDR3 is CASSSIRGGMNTEAFF. The CDR3 bases are TGTGCCAGCAGCTCAATCCGAGGGGGCATGAACACTGAAGCTTTCTTT.